Below, 23 T cell receptor beta chains from the same sample are listed, as sequenced in a study of T cell repertoires in cytomegalovirus infection. TCRdb reprocessed the reads via MiXCR and lists one record per CDR3 protein. Of a few hundred thousand distinct CDR3 sequences in the sample, around 40% were seen once. These TCRs' antigens remain unknown. The sample consisted of cultured PBMCs, taken from culture after CMV antigen stimulation. These receptors were taken from a human donor in good health (CMV status not recorded). Some clones in this sample may be carry-over from other donors' samples.

CDR3: CATSSSGSSYEQYF. The CDR3 nucleotides are TGTGCCACCAGCAGTTCCGGGTCGAGCTACGAGCAGTACTTC. This chain joins TRBV15 and TRBJ2-7; D gene uncertain. This CDR3 spans 14 amino acids. Looked up from germline, CDR1 is LNHNV and CDR2 is YYDKDF (reference sequence). V lost 3 bases and J 3 bases, leaving 12 bases between the germline ends.

This chain uses TRBV6-8 with TRBJ1-4, with D possibly being TRBD1 (5 bases). CDR3 length: 20 residues. V was trimmed by 5 bases and J by 7 bases, leaving 32 bases between them. Germline V gene lookup returns CDR1 MNHGY and CDR2 SAAAGT. The CDR3 coding sequence is TGTGCCAGCAGTCACCCATCCGGGACCTTACGGCCCCCGGGGTCTGAAAAACTGTTTTTT. Translation gives CASSHPSGTLRPPGSEKLFF.

This clonotype was counted many times. The rearrangement links TRBV6-6 to TRBJ1-5; the D is unclear. The CDR3 runs to 13 residues. CDR1 and CDR2 from the germline V gene are MNHNY and SVGAGI (reference sequence). Deletions cut 0 bases from V and 7 bases from J, with 7 bases between. The CDR3 loop reads CASSYSGSQPQHF. The CDR3 DNA reads as TGTGCCAGCAGTTACTCGGGGTCGCAGCCCCAGCATTTT.

This clonotype was observed a few times. In DNA, the CDR3 is TGCAGCGCAGCTAGCGGGAAACGAAATGAGCAGTTCTTC. This translates into CSAASGKRNEQFF. The chain links TRBV29-1 to TRBJ2-1; 9 bases map to TRBD2. Germline loops: CDR1 SQVTM, CDR2 ANQGSEA. The CDR3 runs 13 residues. V shed 7 bases and J 7 bases; nucleotides not matched to a gene: 8.

The table lists this clonotype with a few counts. The chain is built from TRBV24-1 and TRBJ2-3; D ambiguous. Germline loops: CDR1 KGHDR, CDR2 SFDVKD. V was shortened by 2 bases and J by 2 bases, with 16 bases between the two germline ends. The CDR3 extends over 17 amino acids. The CDR3 DNA sequence: TGTGCCACCAGTGATTCCGCGTCTGGCGGACCCACAGATACGCAGTATTTT. Protein: CATSDSASGGPTDTQYF.

This chain connects TRBV12-3 or TRBV12-4 to TRBJ1-2; D unclear. The CDR3 has 14 amino acids. V lost 5 bases and J 4 bases, leaving 14 bases between the germline ends. Here the CDR3 DNA reads TGTGCCAGCAGTACCTCCTGGGTGGGCTATGGCTACACCTTC. Translation gives CASSTSWVGYGYTF.

This clonotype was detected a few times. An end of the junction differs from the germline gene, which may be a read error. The rearrangement uses TRBV6-5 and TRBJ2-2; tentatively, D is TRBD1 (5 bases). The CDR3 totals 14 residues. Germline CDR1 is MNHEY and CDR2 is SVGAGI. The DNA for the CDR3 is TGTGCCAGCAGTTATGGGGCCCTCACCTGGGAGCTGTTTTTT. It is translated as CASSYGALTWELFF.

The chain recombines TRBV7-6 with TRBJ1-1, with D unresolved. The CDR3 is 15 amino acids. Germline lookup yields CDR1 SGHVS and CDR2 FNYEAQ. Trimming removed 5 bases from V and 2 bases from J, with 15 bases in between. CDR3 nucleotide sequence: TGTGCCAGCAGCCCCAGCGGGGAGCGAAACACTGAAGCTTTCTTT. Protein sequence: CASSPSGERNTEAFF. Filled out from reference TRBV7-6 and TRBJ1-1, the complete variable domain reads GAGVSQSPRYKVTKRGQDVALRCDPISGHVSLYWYRQALGQGPEFLTYFNYEAQQDKSGLPNDRFSAERPEGSISTLTIQRTEQRDSAMYRCASSPSGERNTEAFFGQGTRLTVV.

This rearrangement joins TRBV4-1 to TRBJ1-6; 8 bases are shared with TRBD1. Germline V lookup: CDR1 MGHRA, CDR2 YSYEKL. Germline trimming cut 3 bases from V and 7 bases from J; bases unmatched to any gene: 11. This CDR3 is 17 amino acids long. CDR3 protein: CASSHKIPGQENSPLHF. The CDR3 DNA reads as TGCGCCAGCAGCCATAAGATACCGGGACAGGAAAATTCACCCCTCCACTTT.

This clonotype was recorded a few times. This chain uses TRBV7-2 with TRBJ2-1, with 10 bases identical to TRBD2. The CDR3 is made up of 15 amino acids. The trim removed 5 bases at V and 10 bases at J, leaving 11 bases unmatched. CDR1 and CDR2 (germline): SGHTA, FQGNSA. The CDR3 sequence is CASSAPSGRGGEQFF. CDR3 bases: TGTGCCAGCAGCGCCCCTAGCGGGAGAGGAGGAGAGCAGTTCTTC.

J is TRBJ2-1 and V is TRBV7-9; 9 nucleotides match TRBD1. V lost 7 bases to trimming and J lost 9 bases; unmatched junction nucleotides: 19. The germline gives CDR1 SEHNR, CDR2 FQNEAQ (reference sequence). CDR3 length equals 17 residues. CDR3 DNA: TGTGCCAGCACCCCCTACGGACAGGGGTCTCCTTATGGTGAGCAGTTCTTC. It translates to CASTPYGQGSPYGEQFF.

The chain is built from TRBV18 and TRBJ1-3; tentative D call: TRBD1 (6 bases). The CDR3 length is 14 residues. The ends were cut back, 3 bases at V and 2 bases at J, with 8 bases in the middle. Germline CDR1 KGHSH, CDR2 LQKENI. The CDR3 coding sequence is TGTGCCAGCTCACCGGGGGGCCCTGGAAACACCATATATTTT. Protein: CASSPGGPGNTIYF.

This chain links TRBV7-8 with TRBJ1-3, with a tentative D call TRBD1 (5 bases). Germline loops: CDR1 SGHVS, CDR2 FQNEAQ. The CDR3 runs 17 residues. Trimming shortened V by 2 bases and J by 0 bases, and 14 bases separated the two germline ends. CDR3 loop: CASSLIGGTYSGNTIYF. Here the CDR3 DNA reads TGTGCCAGCAGCTTAATCGGGGGGACCTACTCTGGAAACACCATATATTTT. The variable domain in full, completed from reference TRBV7-8 and TRBJ1-3, reads GAGVSQSPRYKVAKRGQDVALRCDPISGHVSLFWYQQALGQGPEFLTYFQNEAQLDKSGLPSDRFFAERPEGSVSTLKIQRTQQEDSAVYLCASSLIGGTYSGNTIYFGEGSWLTVV.

This clonotype was observed a few times. The chain has TRBV20-1 and TRBJ1-2; the match to TRBD1 covers 12 bases. This CDR3 has 15 amino acids. V lost 2 bases to trimming and J lost 7 bases; unmatched junction nucleotides: 8. From germline, CDR1 is DFQATT and CDR2 SNEGSKA (reference sequence). CDR3 nucleotide sequence: TGCAGTGCTAGACTGCGGGACAGGGGGCAGGGTGGCTACACCTTC. Translating it yields CSARLRDRGQGGYTF.

The chain couples TRBV20-1 to TRBJ2-5; D gene uncertain. V was cut by 3 bases and J by 5 bases, with 13 bases left in between. Germline CDR1 and CDR2: DFQATT and SNEGSKA (reference sequence). The CDR3 loop spans 13 amino acids. The CDR3 DNA follows: TGCAGTGCTAGGTATACGCAATCTGAGACCCAGTACTTC. This gives the protein CSARYTQSETQYF.

The chain links TRBV20-1 to TRBJ1-1; D possibly corresponds to TRBD1 (5 bases). V gave up 6 bases and J gave up 6 bases, with 17 bases separating them. In germline, CDR1 is DFQATT, CDR2 SNEGSKA (reference sequence). The CDR3 has 13 amino acids. The CDR3: CSAYRLQGPEAFF. CDR3 bases: TGCAGTGCCTATCGCCTCCAGGGCCCTGAAGCTTTCTTT.

This chain uses TRBV6-1 with TRBJ1-2, with D uncertain. Trimming took off 0 bases at V and 3 bases at J, with 8 bases between the two ends. Germline CDR1 and CDR2: MNHNS and SASEGT. The CDR3 contains 14 residues. This chain's CDR3 is CASSEARGDYGYTF. The CDR3 DNA follows: TGTGCCAGCAGTGAAGCACGTGGAGACTATGGCTACACCTTC.

This clonotype was counted a few times. The rearrangement links TRBV10-3 to TRBJ1-2, with 9 bases identical to TRBD1. This CDR3 comprises 16 residues. V lost 0 bases to trimming and J lost 3 bases; unmatched junction nucleotides: 5. Germline CDR1 ENHRY, CDR2 SYGVKD. The CDR3 bases are TGTGCCATCAGTGAGTCTTGGACAGGGGCGGACTATGGCTACACCTTC. This translates into CAISESWTGADYGYTF.

J is TRBJ1-1 and V is TRBV7-2; D possibly corresponds to TRBD1 (5 bases). Germline CDR1 SGHTA, CDR2 FQGNSA. The V end was cut by 2 bases, the J end by 7 bases, with 14 bases between. CDR3 length: 14 amino acids. DNA of the CDR3: TGTGCCAGCAGCTTATATGTGGGGGTTGATGAAGCTTTCTTT. It codes for CASSLYVGVDEAFF.

This clonotype was counted a few times. This chain joins TRBV7-2 and TRBJ1-5, with TRBD1 as a possible D gene (6 bases). Germline CDR1 reads SGHTA; CDR2 reads FQGNSA. This CDR3 spans 15 amino acids. V was pared by 3 bases and J by 3 bases, with 12 bases between. Here the CDR3 DNA reads TGTGCCAGCAGCTTCGGGGGCACGATCAATCAGCCCCAGCATTTT. Translated: CASSFGGTINQPQHF. The whole variable domain, filled in from reference TRBV7-2 and TRBJ1-5, reads GAGVSQSPSNKVTEKGKDVELRCDPISGHTALYWYRQSLGQGLEFLIYFQGNSAPDKSGLPSDRFSAERTGGSVSTLTIQRTQQEDSAVYLCASSFGGTINQPQHFGDGTRLSIL.

The chain combines TRBV19 with TRBJ1-5; D remains unclear. Trimming shortened V by 4 bases and J by 7 bases, and 11 bases separated the two germline ends. The CDR3 consists of 13 residues. The V gene's germline CDR1 is LNHDA and CDR2 SQIVND (reference sequence). This chain's CDR3 is CASSTRVEQPQHF. The CDR3 DNA follows: TGTGCCAGTAGTACCCGGGTGGAGCAGCCCCAGCATTTT.

The genes are TRBV19 and TRBJ1-4; maybe TRBD1 (5 bases). V was clipped by 7 bases and J by 7 bases, with 19 bases between them. The CDR3 covers 15 residues. CDR1 is LNHDA and CDR2 is SQIVND in the germline V gene (reference sequence). CDR3 coding DNA: TGTGCCAGTACCGCTTACACCCAGGGTCGTGAAAAACTGTTTTTT. Protein product: CASTAYTQGREKLFF.

The gene calls are TRBV6-2 or TRBV6-3 and TRBJ2-3, with 8 bases aligning to TRBD2. Trimming at V came to 7 bases and at J to 3 bases, leaving 18 bases not matched to a gene. The CDR3 covers 18 residues. CDR1 MNHEY and CDR2 SVGEGT come from the germline V gene. CDR3 sequence: CASMPSGRGSLRTDTQYF. For the CDR3, the DNA is TGTGCCAGCATGCCCAGCGGGAGAGGAAGCCTAAGGACAGATACGCAGTATTTT.